One and the same sample provided the 21 T cell receptor beta chains below, sequenced in a study of cytomegalovirus exposure and HLA in healthy donors. The PCR made use of 60 Vbeta and 13 Jbeta primers. Measured with immunoSEQ multiplex PCR; TCRdb has only the in-frame clones, and not every one. The sample includes roughly 120,000 clones, roughly 65% of them seen just once. The sample consisted of PBMCs. These receptors all stem from a man between 40 and 49 years old in good health and CMV-seropositive.

The V call is TRBV7-2, the J call TRBJ2-3; D is unresolved. Germline V gives CDR1 SGHTA, CDR2 FQGNSA. V lost 6 bases and J lost 3, with 10 bases in between. The CDR3 is 13 amino acids. The CDR3 spells CASSSDPTDTQYF. CDR3 DNA sequence: TGTGCCAGCAGTTCAGATCCAACAGATACGCAGTATTTT.

The V gene is TRBV5-1, the J gene TRBJ2-6; the D gene is possibly TRBD2 (7 bases). Trimming removed 3 bases at V and 1 base at J, with 17 bases between. The CDR3 is 18 residues long. Germline lookup yields CDR1 SGHRS and CDR2 YFSETQ. The CDR3 DNA reads TGCGCCAGCAGCTCGTCGGGGGGCCTAGGGTCTGGGGCCAACGTCCTGACTTTC. Encoded protein: CASSSSGGLGSGANVLTF.

V usage is TRBV19 and J usage is TRBJ1-4; 8 bases are shared with TRBD1. The germline gives CDR1 LNHDA, CDR2 SQIVND (reference sequence). The J segment lost 5 bases and the V segment lost 5 bases, leaving 7 bases of the junction unmatched. The CDR3 has 15 residues. Written as DNA, the CDR3 is TGTGCCAGTAGTGCCGGACAGGGTTCGAATGAAAAACTGTTTTTT. This encodes CASSAGQGSNEKLFF.

The sample holds a few counts of this clone. The V gene is TRBV28, the J gene TRBJ2-7; 11 nucleotides align to TRBD1. The CDR3 loop spans 15 amino acids. Per germline, CDR1 MDHEN and CDR2 SYDVKM. The V gene end was trimmed by 7 bases and the J gene end by 3 bases; junction bases not matched to a gene: 8. This CDR3 is CASTVLGQGDYEQYF. In DNA form, the CDR3 reads TGTGCCAGCACCGTACTGGGACAGGGGGACTACGAGCAGTACTTC.

Notes on this clone: This sample includes further DNA sequences coding for the same CDR3. This chain joins TRBV28 and TRBJ1-5; D call uncertain. V lost 1 base to trimming and J lost 4 bases, with 17 bases between them. CDR1 MDHEN and CDR2 SYDVKM come from the germline V gene. This CDR3 has 17 residues. The DNA for the CDR3 is TGTGCCAGCAGTTTATTTTCTGGGCAAGGTAGGAATCAGCCCCAGCATTTT. Its translation: CASSLFSGQGRNQPQHF. The full variable domain, rest sourced from reference TRBV28 and TRBJ1-5, is DVKVTQSSRYLVKRTGEKVFLECVQDMDHENMFWYRQDPGLGLRLIYFSYDVKMKEKGDIPEGYSVSREKKERFSLILESASTNQTSMYLCASSLFSGQGRNQPQHFGDGTRLSIL.

The rearrangement uses TRBV5-1 and TRBJ2-2; a weak D match, TRBD2 (7 bases). Looked up from germline, CDR1 is SGHRS and CDR2 is YFSETQ. The CDR3 extends over 15 amino acids. The V end was cut by 1 base, the J end by 3 bases, with 10 bases between. CDR3 amino acids: CASSLLRGHTGELFF. The CDR3, as DNA: TGCGCCAGCAGCTTGTTGCGGGGGCACACCGGGGAGCTGTTTTTT.

This clone has only one observation. V usage is TRBV10-1 and J usage is TRBJ2-1; 9 bases agree with TRBD2. Trimming at V came to 3 bases and at J to 5 bases, leaving 5 bases not matched to a gene. This CDR3 contains 15 residues. From germline, CDR1 is WNHNN and CDR2 SYGVQD (reference sequence). The CDR3 DNA reads TGCGCCAGCAGTGAATGGTCTAGCGGGAACAATGAGCAGTTCTTC. Its protein product is CASSEWSSGNNEQFF.

The chain uses TRBV18 and TRBJ1-3, with D uncertain. Trimming took 2 bases from V and 2 from J, leaving 10 bases between them. CDR1 KGHSH and CDR2 LQKENI come from the germline V gene. The CDR3 has 15 amino acids. The CDR3 region is CASSPAQAPGNTIYF. The CDR3 nucleotides are TGTGCCAGCTCACCAGCTCAGGCCCCTGGAAACACCATATATTTT.

The chain links TRBV7-8 to TRBJ1-5, with D unresolved. The V and J ends lost 2 bases and 0 bases respectively, with 11 bases between them. This CDR3 has 16 residues. The V gene's germline CDR1 is SGHVS and CDR2 FQNEAQ. The CDR3: CASSLKRSSSNQPQHF. CDR3 DNA sequence: TGTGCCAGCAGCTTAAAGAGGTCCAGTAGCAATCAGCCCCAGCATTTT.

The V call is TRBV27, the J call TRBJ2-4; D is unclear. V lost 4 bases to trimming and J lost 0 bases, with 7 bases between them. The CDR3 is made up of 14 amino acids. The germline CDR1 and CDR2 sequences are MNHEY and SMNVEV (reference sequence). CDR3 sequence reads: CASSSTLAKNIQYF. The CDR3 DNA reads TGTGCCAGCAGTTCTACCCTAGCCAAAAACATTCAGTACTTC.

This chain joins TRBV19 and TRBJ1-4; TRBD1 matches 9 bases. V trimming: 3 bases; J trimming: 2 bases; junction bases outside the gene matches: 10. The germline V gene has CDR1 LNHDA and CDR2 SQIVND (reference sequence). The CDR3 has 18 residues. The CDR3 nucleotides are TGTGCCAGTAGTATCGGAGGACAGGGGATATGGACTAATGAAAAACTGTTTTTT. Translating it yields CASSIGGQGIWTNEKLFF.

V is TRBV18 and J is TRBJ1-2, with TRBD1 matching over 8 bases. The germline gives CDR1 KGHSH, CDR2 LQKENI. The CDR3 length is 14 residues. With 4 bases clipped from V and 4 bases from J, the junction kept 5 bases outside the gene matches. This chain's CDR3 is CASSRRTGSYGYTF. The CDR3 DNA reads as TGTGCCAGCTCACGTAGGACAGGGTCCTATGGCTACACCTTC. The variable domain in full, completed from reference TRBV18 and TRBJ1-2, reads NAGVMQNPRHLVRRRGQEARLRCSPMKGHSHVYWYRQLPEEGLKFMVYLQKENIIDESGMPKERFSAEFPKEGPSILRIQQVVRGDSAAYFCASSRRTGSYGYTFGSGTRLTVV.

This clone was picked up one time. The rearrangement joins TRBV11-2 to TRBJ2-7, with D possibly TRBD2 on 5 matching bases. The V end lost 2 bases, the J end lost 7 bases, and 18 bases lay between the germline ends. Germline values: CDR1 SGHAT, CDR2 FQNNGV. The CDR3 covers 15 residues. The CDR3 spells CASSLLRAALGEQYF. CDR3 in DNA: TGTGCCAGCAGCTTATTGAGAGCGGCGCTCGGGGAGCAGTACTTC. Full variable domain (remainder filled in from reference TRBV11-2 and TRBJ2-7): EAGVAQSPRYKIIEKRQSVAFWCNPISGHATLYWYQQILGQGPKLLIQFQNNGVVDDSQLPKDRFSAERLKGVDSTLKIQPAKLEDSAVYLCASSLLRAALGEQYFGPGTRLTVT.

The chain links TRBV7-3 to TRBJ2-7; D is perhaps TRBD2 (7 bases). Germline V gene lookup returns CDR1 SGHTA and CDR2 FQGTGA. The CDR3 has 15 residues. The ends were cut back, 2 bases at V and 0 bases at J, with 11 bases in the middle. CDR3 sequence reads: CASSLGGGLSYEQYF. The CDR3 DNA sequence: TGTGCCAGCAGCTTAGGGGGGGGCCTCTCCTACGAGCAGTACTTC.

The rearrangement uses TRBV9 and TRBJ2-3, with 8 bases matching TRBD1. The CDR3 has 14 amino acids. The germline gives CDR1 SGDLS, CDR2 YYNGEE. Trimming removed 0 bases from V and 8 bases from J; junction bases left unmatched: 5. The CDR3 loop is CASSVGQGASTQYF. CDR3 DNA: TGTGCCAGCAGCGTAGGGCAGGGGGCCAGTACGCAGTATTTT.

V and J are TRBV9 and TRBJ2-1, with D perhaps matching TRBD2 (6 bases). CDR1 is SGDLS and CDR2 is YYNGEE in the germline V gene. This CDR3 has 14 amino acids. V lost 3 bases and J lost 7, with 14 bases in between. The CDR3 region is CASSATGTRNEQFF. CDR3 nucleotide sequence: TGTGCCAGCAGCGCCACCGGGACTCGAAATGAGCAGTTCTTC.

The chain uses TRBV9 and TRBJ1-1; D gene uncertain. The ends were cut back, 4 bases at V and 0 bases at J, with 10 bases in the middle. The CDR3 has 14 residues. Germline values: CDR1 SGDLS, CDR2 YYNGEE. The CDR3: CASSPRVLNTEAFF. As DNA, the CDR3 is TGTGCCAGCAGCCCAAGAGTGCTGAACACTGAAGCTTTCTTT. Full variable domain (rest looked up from reference TRBV9 and TRBJ1-1): DSGVTQTPKHLITATGQRVTLRCSPRSGDLSVYWYQQSLDQGLQFLIQYYNGEERAKGNILERFSAQQFPDLHSELNLSSLELGDSALYFCASSPRVLNTEAFFGQGTRLTVV.

This clone was recorded once. Other DNA variants within this sample encode the same CDR3. The chain couples TRBV5-1 to TRBJ1-4; 8 positions agree with TRBD1. The CDR3 length is 15 residues. Germline CDR1 SGHRS, CDR2 YFSETQ. V shed 1 base and J 2 bases; nucleotides not matched to a gene: 1. In DNA, the CDR3 is TGCGCCAGCAGCTTGCAGGGGGCTACTAATGAAAAACTGTTTTTT. Translated: CASSLQGATNEKLFF.

This clone was observed once. This chain uses TRBV9 with TRBJ1-1; 10 bases match TRBD1. Germline assignment: CDR1 SGDLS and CDR2 YYNGEE. The trim removed 4 bases at V and 5 bases at J, leaving 2 bases unmatched. The CDR3 has 13 amino acids. The CDR3 spells CASSRTGGTEAFF. CDR3 DNA sequence: TGTGCCAGCAGCAGGACAGGGGGAACTGAAGCTTTCTTT. Looking up the rest from reference TRBV9 and TRBJ1-1 gives the full variable domain: DSGVTQTPKHLITATGQRVTLRCSPRSGDLSVYWYQQSLDQGLQFLIQYYNGEERAKGNILERFSAQQFPDLHSELNLSSLELGDSALYFCASSRTGGTEAFFGQGTRLTVV.

The rearrangement uses TRBV6-4 and TRBJ1-2; D is perhaps TRBD1 (6 bases). This CDR3 contains 15 residues. Trimming shortened V by 4 bases and J by 7 bases, and 19 bases separated the two germline ends. CDR1 is MRHNA, CDR2 SNTAGT, per germline. The CDR3 sequence: CASSVPLRQVSGYTF. The CDR3 DNA sequence: TGTGCCAGCAGTGTCCCCCTCCGACAGGTTAGTGGCTACACCTTC.

The rearrangement uses TRBV7-7 and TRBJ2-5; 7 nucleotides align to TRBD2. The germline CDR1 and CDR2 sequences are SSHAT and FNYEAQ (reference sequence). The CDR3 extends over 13 amino acids. The V gene end was trimmed by 6 bases and the J gene end by 2 bases; junction bases not matched to a gene: 3. The CDR3 sequence: CASSGGGQETQYF. CDR3 coding DNA: TGTGCCAGCAGTGGGGGGGGACAAGAGACCCAGTACTTC.